This T cell receptor (beta chain) was identified in a study of patients and donors after allogeneic stem cell transplantation. Germline V gene lookup returns CDR1 SGHTA and CDR2 FQGNSA. The CDR3 has 15 amino acids. J lost 5 bases, V lost 3 bases, and 4 bases had no gene match. TCRdb re-called the RT-PCR reads with MiXCR, one entry per CDR3 protein. This sample has under 200,000 distinct CDR3 sequences, with approximately 30% found just once. Sequenced: blood, either unsorted or a sorted T cell fraction (not recorded which). The TCR comes from a human donor who was either an allogeneic HSCT recipient or a stem cell or donor lymphocyte infusion donor (not recorded which). It is not recorded whose cells these are; they may come from a transplant donor. The chain links TRBV7-2 to TRBJ2-1, with 10 bases aligning to TRBD2. The CDR3 DNA reads TGTGCCAGCAGCTTGGCCCTAGCGGGAGACAATGAGCAGTTCTTC. Translation: CASSLALAGDNEQFF.